These 16 T cell receptor beta chains share one sample of origin, sequenced in a study of PD-1 blockade in classical Hodgkin lymphoma. Each and every patient relapsed after autologous stem cell transplantation, and patients got differing brentuximab vedotin exposure. Clones were read by immunoSEQ multiplex PCR, and TCRdb kept only the in-frame ones, dropping some. This sample has about 98,000 clones, with around 90% found just once. The material sequenced was peripheral blood mononuclear cells (PBMCs), taken at baseline. These TCRs come from a human donor with classical Hodgkin lymphoma.

CDR3 DNA sequence: TGCGCCAGCAGCCCCCCCGGAGTCGGATTTCCCTACGAGCAGTACTTC. This translates into CASSPPGVGFPYEQYF. The chain links TRBV4-1 to TRBJ2-7; D call uncertain. V was cut by 4 bases and J by 2 bases, with 18 bases left in between. The germline V gene has CDR1 MGHRA and CDR2 YSYEKL. This CDR3 is 16 amino acids long.

V gene TRBV5-5 combines with J gene TRBJ2-1, with 7 bases matching TRBD2. Germline CDR1 is SGHKS and CDR2 is YYEKEE (reference sequence). The CDR3 contains 16 residues. V lost 0 bases to trimming and J lost 1 base; unmatched junction nucleotides: 4. The CDR3 nucleotides are TGTGCCAGCAGCTTGGGTCTAGCGGCTTCCTACAATGAGCAGTTCTTC. This sequence encodes CASSLGLAASYNEQFF.

This clone was seen once. The J gene is TRBJ1-1, the V gene TRBV4-1; the match to TRBD1 covers 9 bases. Germline V gene sequence: CDR1 MGHRA, CDR2 YSYEKL. This CDR3 spans 15 amino acids. Trimming removed 0 bases from V and 3 bases from J; junction bases left unmatched: 2. CDR3 sequence reads: CASSQDRDRDTEAFF. Written as DNA, the CDR3 is TGCGCCAGCAGCCAAGATAGGGACAGGGACACTGAAGCTTTCTTT.

The V gene is TRBV10-3, the J gene TRBJ1-1; D remains ambiguous. Trimming stripped 8 bases from V and 8 bases from J, with 12 bases between. The CDR3 covers 11 residues. From germline, CDR1 is ENHRY and CDR2 SYGVKD. CDR3 residues: CAIQPPNEAFF. CDR3 coding DNA: TGTGCCATCCAGCCCCCTAACGAAGCTTTCTTT.

This rearrangement joins TRBV7-2 to TRBJ1-5; D is undetermined. Trimming shortened V by 5 bases and J by 7 bases, and 15 bases separated the two germline ends. Germline V gene sequence: CDR1 SGHTA, CDR2 FQGNSA. CDR3 size: 14 residues. For the CDR3, the DNA is TGTGCCAGCAGCCCCTTAACACCCCTGCAGCCCCAGCATTTT. It translates to CASSPLTPLQPQHF.

The V gene is TRBV6-1, the J gene TRBJ2-3; 8 bases match TRBD1. Germline CDR1 MNHNS, CDR2 SASEGT. CDR3 size: 13 residues. V dropped 8 bases and J dropped 2; count of bases not matched to a gene: 3. CDR3 bases: TGTGCCAGCCGACAGGGGTACACAGATACGCAGTATTTT. Translated: CASRQGYTDTQYF.

This chain connects TRBV28 to TRBJ2-7; D is ambiguous. Germline loops: CDR1 MDHEN, CDR2 SYDVKM. The CDR3 totals 17 residues. V was cut by 6 bases and J by 6 bases, with 27 bases left in between. Here the CDR3 DNA reads TGTGCCAGCAGCCGGCCCCGGCCGAAAGACAAGACTCGCGAGCAGTACTTC. Translated: CASSRPRPKDKTREQYF.

The chain uses TRBV29-1 and TRBJ1-2; no clear D gene. Germline lookup yields CDR1 SQVTM and CDR2 ANQGSEA. The CDR3 length is 14 residues. Trimming pared 7 bases from V and 3 bases from J, leaving 18 bases between. The CDR3 DNA reads as TGCAGCGCCGCAGGACCCCCAGCGGACTATGGCTACACCTTC. Its protein product is CSAAGPPADYGYTF.

The V and J genes are TRBV19 and TRBJ1-4; 9 bases match TRBD1. J was trimmed by 8 bases and V by 3 bases; bases with no gene match: 13. From germline, CDR1 is LNHDA and CDR2 SQIVND (reference sequence). The CDR3 extends over 17 amino acids. The CDR3 region has the DNA TGTGCCAGTAGTATCGGACAGGGGAGTATCGGTCGAGAAAAACTGTTTTTT. Translated: CASSIGQGSIGREKLFF.

V usage is TRBV5-1 and J usage is TRBJ2-3; 10 bases are shared with TRBD1. V lost 5 bases, J lost 1 base, and 7 bases stayed unmatched. The CDR3 covers 16 residues. CDR1 is SGHRS, CDR2 YFSETQ, per germline. CDR3 amino acids: CASRGWDRGGTDTQYF. DNA for the CDR3: TGCGCCAGCAGGGGATGGGACAGGGGTGGCACAGATACGCAGTATTTT.

The gene calls are TRBV11-1 and TRBJ2-6, with D possibly matching TRBD1 (6 bases). The CDR3 totals 17 residues. CDR1 is SGHAT, CDR2 FQDESV, per germline (reference sequence). The V end was cut by 0 bases, the J end by 0 bases, with 9 bases between. In DNA form, the CDR3 reads TGTGCCAGCAGCTTAGCGGACAGCAGCTCTGGGGCCAACGTCCTGACTTTC. Its translation is CASSLADSSSGANVLTF.

The chain recombines TRBV7-8 with TRBJ2-7; possibly TRBD1 or TRBD2 for D (5 bases each). The germline CDR1 and CDR2 sequences are SGHVS and FQNEAQ. Trimming took 5 bases from V and 3 from J, leaving 23 bases between them. The CDR3 runs 17 residues. The CDR3 sequence: CASSRTTGTRWDYEQYF. DNA of the CDR3: TGTGCCAGCAGCCGTACAACCGGGACCCGGTGGGACTACGAGCAGTACTTC.

The chain combines TRBV19 with TRBJ1-1, with D unclear. Germline CDR1 is LNHDA and CDR2 is SQIVND (reference sequence). The CDR3 contains 13 residues. Trimming removed 5 bases at V and 4 bases at J, with 11 bases between. The CDR3 is CASSLLRSTEAFF. CDR3 DNA: TGTGCCAGTAGTCTCCTCCGTTCCACTGAAGCTTTCTTT.

The V gene is TRBV7-6, the J gene TRBJ2-7; D is undetermined. The V end lost 6 bases, the J end lost 4 bases, and 10 bases lay between the germline ends. The CDR3 contains 12 residues. Germline assignment: CDR1 SGHVS and CDR2 FNYEAQ. In DNA form, the CDR3 reads TGTGCCAGCAGAGGGCGGCGGTACGAGCAGTACTTC. Translating gives CASRGRRYEQYF.

The genes are TRBV30 and TRBJ1-3; possibly TRBD1 for D (6 bases). Germline V gene data show CDR1 as GTSNPN and CDR2 as SVGIG (reference sequence). This CDR3 spans 14 amino acids. The V end lost 5 bases, the J end lost 2 bases, and 13 bases lay between the germline ends. CDR3 in DNA: TGTGCCTGGCTACAGGGTGAAGCTGGAAACACCATATATTTT. Its translation is CAWLQGEAGNTIYF.

J is TRBJ2-5 and V is TRBV19, with a tentative D call TRBD2 (5 bases). The germline CDR1 and CDR2 sequences are LNHDA and SQIVND (reference sequence). The ends were cut back, 8 bases at V and 0 bases at J, with 16 bases in the middle. The CDR3 is made up of 15 amino acids. The CDR3 sequence is CASPCYEDYQETQYF. CDR3 sequence (DNA): TGTGCCAGTCCCTGCTACGAGGACTACCAAGAGACCCAGTACTTC. The complete variable domain, with remaining parts taken from reference TRBV19 and TRBJ2-5, reads DGGITQSPKYLFRKEGQNVTLSCEQNLNHDAMYWYRQDPGQGLRLIYYSQIVNDFQKGDIAEGYSVSREKKESFPLTVTSAQKNPTAFYLCASPCYEDYQETQYFGPGTRLLVL.